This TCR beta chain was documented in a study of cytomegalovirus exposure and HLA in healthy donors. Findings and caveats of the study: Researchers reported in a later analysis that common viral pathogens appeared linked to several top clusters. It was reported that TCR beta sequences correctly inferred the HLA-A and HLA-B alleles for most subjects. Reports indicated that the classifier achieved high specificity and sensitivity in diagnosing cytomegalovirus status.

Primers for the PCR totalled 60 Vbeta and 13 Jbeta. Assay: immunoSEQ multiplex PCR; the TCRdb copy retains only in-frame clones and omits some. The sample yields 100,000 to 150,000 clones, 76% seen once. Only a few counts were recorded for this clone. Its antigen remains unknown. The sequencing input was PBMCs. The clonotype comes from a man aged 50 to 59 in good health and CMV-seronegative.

The CDR3 nucleotides read TGTGCCAGCCGGCCCCCCAGGGGGCGAGGGACTGAAGCTTTCTTT. This gives the protein CASRPPRGRGTEAFF. The V and J genes are TRBV6-5 and TRBJ1-1; 8 positions agree with TRBD1. The CDR3 consists of 15 residues. Germline V gene sequence: CDR1 MNHEY, CDR2 SVGAGI. The V and J ends lost 8 bases and 5 bases, in that order; junction bases with no gene match: 13.